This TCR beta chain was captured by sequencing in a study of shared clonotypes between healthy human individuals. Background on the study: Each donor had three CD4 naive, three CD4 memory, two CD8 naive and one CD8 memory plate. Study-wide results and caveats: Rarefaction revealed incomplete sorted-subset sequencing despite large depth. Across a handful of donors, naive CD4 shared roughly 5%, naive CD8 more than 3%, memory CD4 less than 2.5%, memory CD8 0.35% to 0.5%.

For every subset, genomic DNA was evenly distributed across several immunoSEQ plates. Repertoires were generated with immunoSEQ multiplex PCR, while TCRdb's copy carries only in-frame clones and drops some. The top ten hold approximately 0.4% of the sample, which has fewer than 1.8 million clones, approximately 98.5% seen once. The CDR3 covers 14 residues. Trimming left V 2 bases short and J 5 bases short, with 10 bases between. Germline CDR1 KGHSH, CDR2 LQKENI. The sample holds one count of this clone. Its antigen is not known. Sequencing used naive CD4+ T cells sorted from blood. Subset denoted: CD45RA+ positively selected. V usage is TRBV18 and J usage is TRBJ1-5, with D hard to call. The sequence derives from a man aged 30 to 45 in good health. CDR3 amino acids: CASSPGLRDQPQHF. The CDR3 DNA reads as TGTGCCAGCTCACCAGGGTTGCGGGATCAGCCCCAGCATTTT.